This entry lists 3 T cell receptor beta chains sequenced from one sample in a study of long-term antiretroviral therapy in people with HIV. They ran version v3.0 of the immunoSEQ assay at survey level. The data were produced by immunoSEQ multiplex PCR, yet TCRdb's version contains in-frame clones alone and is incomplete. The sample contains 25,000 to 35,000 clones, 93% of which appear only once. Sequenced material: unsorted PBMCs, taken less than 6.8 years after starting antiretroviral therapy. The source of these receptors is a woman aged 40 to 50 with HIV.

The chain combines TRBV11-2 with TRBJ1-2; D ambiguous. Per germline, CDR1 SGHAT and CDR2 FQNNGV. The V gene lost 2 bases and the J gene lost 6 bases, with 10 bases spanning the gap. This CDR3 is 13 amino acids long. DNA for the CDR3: TGTGCCAGCAGCTTACAGGATCGCCATGGCTACACCTTC. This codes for CASSLQDRHGYTF.

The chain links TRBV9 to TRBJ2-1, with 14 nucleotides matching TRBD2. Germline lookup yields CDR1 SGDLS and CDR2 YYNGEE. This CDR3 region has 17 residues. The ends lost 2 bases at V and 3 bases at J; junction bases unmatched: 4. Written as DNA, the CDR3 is TGTGCCAGCAGCGTGGGACTAGCGGGGGCCATCTACAATGAGCAGTTCTTC. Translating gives CASSVGLAGAIYNEQFF.

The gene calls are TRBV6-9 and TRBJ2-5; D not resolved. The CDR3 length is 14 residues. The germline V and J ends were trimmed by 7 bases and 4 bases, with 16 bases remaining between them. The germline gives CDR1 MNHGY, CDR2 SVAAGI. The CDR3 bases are TGTGCCAGCACGGCAGGCTGGGTGGGAGAGACCCAGTACTTC. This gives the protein CASTAGWVGETQYF.